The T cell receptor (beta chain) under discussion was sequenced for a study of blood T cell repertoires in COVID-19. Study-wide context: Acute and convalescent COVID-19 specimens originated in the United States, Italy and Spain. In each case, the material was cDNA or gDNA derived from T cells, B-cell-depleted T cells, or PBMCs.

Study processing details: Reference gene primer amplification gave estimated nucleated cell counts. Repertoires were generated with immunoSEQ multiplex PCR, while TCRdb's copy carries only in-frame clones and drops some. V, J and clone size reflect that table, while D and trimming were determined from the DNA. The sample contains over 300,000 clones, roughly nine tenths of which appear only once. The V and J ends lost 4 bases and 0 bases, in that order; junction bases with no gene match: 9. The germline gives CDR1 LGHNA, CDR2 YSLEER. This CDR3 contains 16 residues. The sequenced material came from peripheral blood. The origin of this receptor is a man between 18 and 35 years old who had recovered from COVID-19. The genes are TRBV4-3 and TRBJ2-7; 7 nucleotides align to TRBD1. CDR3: CASSLNDRASSYEQYF. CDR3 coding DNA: TGCGCCAGCAGCCTAAACGACAGGGCTAGCTCCTACGAGCAGTACTTC.